The 11 T cell receptor beta chains below come from one sample, sequenced in a study of OX40 agonist ivuxolimab in advanced cancers. Assay: immunoSEQ multiplex PCR; the TCRdb copy retains only in-frame clones and omits some. The table lists almost 70,000 clones, over 60% of them singletons. The source was CD4+ or CD8+ T cells sorted from blood, collected in a trial of the OX40 agonist ivuxolimab. All receptors come from an adult with an advanced solid tumor such as melanoma, head and neck, liver or kidney cancer.

This chain links TRBV5-4 with TRBJ2-5; D uncertain. The CDR3 extends over 11 amino acids. Germline CDR1 and CDR2: SGHNT and YYREEE (reference sequence). Trimming removed 2 bases at V and 2 bases at J, with 1 base between. The CDR3 region is CASSFQETQYF. The CDR3 region has the DNA TGTGCCAGCAGCTTTCAAGAGACCCAGTACTTC.

This clone was seen more than once but under ten times. This rearrangement joins TRBV19 to TRBJ1-2, with D unresolved. Germline assignment: CDR1 LNHDA and CDR2 SQIVND (reference sequence). Trimming shortened V by 9 bases and J by 6 bases, and 17 bases separated the two germline ends. The CDR3 is made up of 13 amino acids. The DNA for the CDR3 is TGTGCCAGCTCGGACGGGAAGTATCATGGCTACACCTTC. Its translation is CASSDGKYHGYTF.

This chain joins TRBV19 and TRBJ2-3; TRBD2 matches at 13 bases. After removal of 5 bases from V and 2 bases from J, the junction contained 10 bases not matched to a gene. The CDR3 totals 18 residues. The germline V gene has CDR1 LNHDA and CDR2 SQIVND (reference sequence). CDR3 protein: CASSLTSGRSTATDTQYF. CDR3 sequence (DNA): TGTGCCAGTAGTTTGACTAGCGGGAGGTCGACTGCCACAGATACGCAGTATTTT.

The rearrangement links TRBV28 to TRBJ2-7; the D is unclear. This CDR3 has 12 amino acids. V was cut by 1 base and J by 4 bases, with 5 bases left in between. Germline CDR1 reads MDHEN; CDR2 reads SYDVKM. The CDR3 here is CASSLYRYEQYF. Written as DNA, the CDR3 is TGTGCCAGCAGTTTATACAGATACGAGCAGTACTTC.

V and J are TRBV5-4 and TRBJ2-6; maybe TRBD1 (5 bases). Trimming took off 2 bases at V and 0 bases at J, with 9 bases between the two ends. CDR3 length: 16 amino acids. The germline V gene has CDR1 SGHNT and CDR2 YYREEE (reference sequence). The CDR3 region is CASSFRTFSGANVLTF. In DNA form, the CDR3 reads TGTGCCAGCAGCTTCCGGACATTCTCTGGGGCCAACGTCCTGACTTTC.

CDR3 nucleotides: TGTGCCAGCACCTATAGGCCAGGAGGGAACACTGAAGCTTTCTTT. Translated, it gives CASTYRPGGNTEAFF. The rearrangement links TRBV7-6 to TRBJ1-1; D unresolved. The CDR3 contains 15 residues. Trimming removed 7 bases at V and 1 base at J, with 16 bases between. CDR1 is SGHVS, CDR2 FNYEAQ, per germline.

This chain connects TRBV18 to TRBJ1-2, with TRBD1 as a possible D gene (5 bases). Deletions cut 5 bases from V and 1 base from J, with 17 bases between. The CDR3 has 16 residues. The germline V gene has CDR1 KGHSH and CDR2 LQKENI. CDR3 sequence (DNA): TGTGCCAGCTCAAGCGGGGGGACGGAAATTAACTATGGCTACACCTTC. Translating it yields CASSSGGTEINYGYTF.

The chain has TRBV27 and TRBJ2-7, with 8 bases that match TRBD1. Trimming removed 3 bases from V and 6 bases from J; junction bases left unmatched: 7. Germline V lookup: CDR1 MNHEY, CDR2 SMNVEV (reference sequence). The CDR3 totals 14 residues. Here the CDR3 reads CASSFGDRRTEQYF. DNA of the CDR3: TGTGCCAGCAGTTTTGGGGACAGGAGGACCGAGCAGTACTTC.

This chain connects TRBV28 to TRBJ2-3, with D possibly being TRBD2 (5 bases). V lost 4 bases, J lost 1 base, and 12 bases lay in between. Germline CDR1 is MDHEN and CDR2 is SYDVKM. The length of the CDR3 is 15 residues. DNA of the CDR3: TGTGCCAGCAGTTACGGCAGCGGAGGCACAGATACGCAGTATTTT. It yields the protein CASSYGSGGTDTQYF.

CDR3 nucleotide sequence: TGTGCCAGTAGTATAAATTCCCGAGGGAGGGCAGGCAATGAGCAGTTCTTC. This sequence encodes CASSINSRGRAGNEQFF. The chain joins TRBV19 to TRBJ2-1; 7 bases are shared with TRBD2. There are 17 residues in the CDR3. J gave up 6 bases and V 2 bases, and 13 bases lay outside the gene matches. Germline V gene lookup returns CDR1 LNHDA and CDR2 SQIVND (reference sequence).

This chain uses TRBV15 with TRBJ2-1, with 12 bases aligning to TRBD2. Looked up from germline, CDR1 is LNHNV and CDR2 is YYDKDF (reference sequence). V gave up 5 bases and J gave up 7 bases; unmatched junction bases: 6. This CDR3 region has 15 residues. The CDR3 bases are TGTGCCACCAGCCAGACTAGCGGGAGCGGAAATGAGCAGTTCTTC. This translates into CATSQTSGSGNEQFF.